Listed below are T cell receptor beta chains from one sample, sequenced in a study of T cell repertoires in cytomegalovirus infection. Each CDR3 protein is one row after TCRdb ran MiXCR on the reads. The table includes around 740,000 distinct CDR3 sequences, under 40% detected once. Sequences were obtained from PBMCs. These receptor sequences come from a human donor in good health (CMV status not recorded). Some clones in this sample may be carry-over from other donors' samples. Each CDR3 is given with its conserved first and last residue. Expanded clones are given a class, and other clones once, few, many or no size at all.

v_call	clone_size	j_call	cdr3_aa
TRBV7-9	-	TRBJ2-1	CASSTSYNEQFF
TRBV28	few	TRBJ2-1	CASLGGGVRGYEQFF
TRBV9	-	TRBJ2-2	CASSLRTSGRVNTGELFF
TRBV12-3/TRBV12-4	-	TRBJ2-7	CASSSRSSSYEQYF
TRBV7-2	many	TRBJ1-5	CASSLGQGRMEPQHF
TRBV28	few	TRBJ2-7	CASSSGDNQSYEQYF
TRBV12-3/TRBV12-4	few	TRBJ2-1	CASSLDADNEQFF
TRBV20-1	-	TRBJ1-1	CSARVVEAFF
TRBV19	-	TRBJ2-1	CASSIAGGPYNEQFF
TRBV27	few	TRBJ1-1	CASRFPGGNTEAFF
TRBV28	-	TRBJ2-7	CASSRPRGARYEQYF
TRBV27	few	TRBJ2-7	CASSLAPFYEQYF
TRBV20-1	few	TRBJ2-7	CSARSSGTTTYEQYF
TRBV7-2	few	TRBJ2-5	CASSSTQGGRLAETQYF
TRBV4-1	few	TRBJ2-7	CASSQGSGISYEQYF
TRBV7-2	many	TRBJ1-1	CASSLVGREAFF
TRBV7-2	many	TRBJ2-1	CASSGDRVFRNEQFF